This is a list of T cell receptor beta chains from one sample in a study of Tregs in tolerant kidney transplant recipients. TCRdb's table, derived via immunoSEQ multiplex PCR, lists solely in-frame clones and lacks some. Here the sample spans 98,000 or so clones, around 91% being singletons. The sample consisted of CD4+ T cells from blood, taken before the transplant. The receptors were gathered from a human donor who received a combined kidney and bone marrow transplant. The CDR3 runs from the conserved cysteine through the conserved F or W. The order of the fields is J gene, clone size, D gene, V gene, CDR3 length, CDR3 protein, CDR3 DNA. A D gene is named only where the DNA matches it firmly. Size is omitted from some rows. Given values are once, few, many or a class for expanded clones.

TRBJ2-7	.	TRBD2	TRBV30	18	CAWSPQRTSQGPTGEQYF	TGTGCCTGGAGTCCACAACGGACTAGCCAAGGACCCACGGGGGAGCAGTACTTC
TRBJ2-1	.	TRBD2	TRBV11-2	14	CASSHGTLAVQLFF	TGTGCCAGCAGCCACGGAACTCTAGCGGTGCAGCTGTTCTTC
TRBJ2-2	.	TRBD2	TRBV11-1	17	CASSSTRGGLNTGELFF	TGTGCCAGCAGCTCTACTCGGGGGGGCTTGAACACCGGGGAGCTGTTTTTT
TRBJ2-7	.	.	TRBV29-1	15	CSVEIVGKGAYEQYF	TGCAGCGTTGAAATCGTAGGGAAGGGAGCCTACGAGCAGTACTTC
TRBJ1-5	.	.	TRBV19	15	CASSIQLGGAQPQHF	TGTGCCAGTAGTATTCAACTTGGGGGGGCGCAGCCCCAGCATTTT
TRBJ2-7	.	.	TRBV28	12	CASSLRATEQYF	TGTGCCAGCAGTTTGAGAGCGACCGAGCAGTACTTC
TRBJ2-3	.	TRBD1	TRBV6-1	14	CASRRQGFTDTQYF	TGTGCCAGCCGGAGACAGGGGTTCACAGATACGCAGTATTTT
TRBJ2-7	.	TRBD2	TRBV28	17	CASSFLVPGGRGYEQYF	TGTGCCAGCAGTTTTCTGGTCCCCGGCGGGAGGGGGTACGAGCAGTACTTC
TRBJ2-7	.	.	TRBV7-9	13	CASSGDNSYEQYF	TGTGCCAGCAGCGGGGACAATTCCTACGAGCAGTACTTC
TRBJ1-1	.	.	TRBV15	16	CATSRAGTGVNTEAFF	TGTGCCACCAGCAGAGCTGGGACGGGGGTGAACACTGAAGCTTTCTTT
TRBJ2-1	once	TRBD2	TRBV30	17	CAWSSTRTSGENNEQFF	TGTGCCTGGAGTTCTACAAGGACTAGCGGGGAGAACAATGAGCAGTTCTTC
TRBJ2-7	.	.	TRBV2	10	CATSRGEQYF	TGTGCCACCTCAAGGGGTGAGCAGTACTTC
TRBJ1-6	.	.	TRBV6-5	16	CASSSDGTFYNSPLHF	TGTGCCAGCAGTTCCGACGGGACATTTTATAATTCACCCCTCCACTTT
TRBJ1-2	once	.	TRBV18	13	CASSLDTAYGYTF	TGTGCCAGCTCCCTGGACACAGCCTATGGCTACACCTTC
TRBJ1-3	.	.	TRBV5-5	14	CASSSPSSGNTIYF	TGTGCCAGCAGCTCCCCTAGTTCCGGAAACACCATATATTTT
TRBJ2-1	.	TRBD2	TRBV7-7	16	CASSLHGGGAGDEQFF	TGTGCCAGCAGCTTACACGGCGGGGGGGCCGGAGATGAGCAGTTCTTC
TRBJ2-7	once	.	TRBV7-8	14	CASSRWDSSGEQYF	TGTGCCAGCAGCCGGTGGGACTCTTCGGGCGAGCAGTACTTC
TRBJ2-1	.	TRBD1	TRBV7-8	15	CASSTRQGTYNEQFF	TGTGCCAGCAGCACCCGACAGGGGACCTACAATGAGCAGTTCTTC
TRBJ1-5	.	.	TRBV5-6	16	CASSFMSGGVVQPQHF	TGTGCCAGCAGCTTTATGTCCGGGGGAGTAGTTCAGCCCCAGCATTTT
TRBJ2-7	.	.	TRBV27	14	CASSLYGPSYEQYF	TGTGCCAGCAGTTTATACGGTCCCTCCTACGAGCAGTACTTC
TRBJ2-1	.	.	TRBV9	17	CASSVDGRASTYNEQFF	TGTGCCAGCAGCGTAGACGGGCGGGCGTCGACCTACAATGAGCAGTTCTTC
TRBJ2-2	.	.	TRBV6-5	14	CASSYRTKTGELFF	TGTGCCAGCAGTTACAGGACAAAGACCGGGGAGCTGTTTTTT
TRBJ1-1	.	.	TRBV6-5	14	CASSQSTGGAEAFF	TGTGCCAGCAGCCAATCGACGGGAGGCGCTGAAGCTTTCTTT
TRBJ1-1	.	.	TRBV13	14	CASSLDPRNTEAFF	TGTGCCAGCAGCTTAGATCCCAGAAACACTGAAGCTTTCTTT
TRBJ2-3	.	TRBD2	TRBV5-1	17	CASSPAASGGLVDTQYF	TGCGCCAGCAGCCCGGCGGCTAGCGGGGGCCTTGTGGATACGCAGTATTTT
TRBJ1-5	once	TRBD1	TRBV29-1	12	CSVGQGHQPQHF	TGCAGCGTTGGACAGGGCCATCAGCCCCAGCATTTT
TRBJ1-1	.	TRBD1	TRBV5-1	16	CASSQGTGRGNTEAFF	TGCGCCAGCAGCCAAGGGACAGGGCGGGGGAACACTGAAGCTTTCTTT
TRBJ2-7	.	.	TRBV2	14	CASRRQEGSYEQYF	TGTGCCAGCAGGAGACAGGAAGGGTCCTACGAGCAGTACTTC
TRBJ2-3	.	.	TRBV5-4	14	CASSLFPGTDTQYF	TGTGCCAGCAGCTTGTTCCCCGGGACAGATACGCAGTATTTT
TRBJ2-3	.	TRBD2	TRBV10-3	16	CAISESGTTSTDTQYF	TGTGCCATCAGTGAGTCCGGGACTACCAGCACAGATACGCAGTATTTT
TRBJ2-7	.	.	TRBV19	14	CASSMRDGSYEQYF	TGTGCCAGTAGTATGCGGGACGGCTCCTACGAGCAGTACTTC
TRBJ2-2	.	.	TRBV19	13	CAPKGVGTGELFF	TGTGCCCCAAAGGGAGTAGGAACCGGGGAGCTGTTTTTT
TRBJ2-2	.	.	TRBV20-1	11	CSGVNTGELFF	TGCAGTGGAGTGAACACCGGGGAGCTGTTTTTT
TRBJ2-1	.	TRBD2	TRBV7-2	13	CASSPLLGSGAVF	TGTGCCAGCAGCCCCCTGCTAGGTAGCGGGGCGGTCTTC